This T cell receptor beta chain emerged from a study of T cell repertoires in cytomegalovirus infection. Study-wide background: It was the public TCR beta signatures that indicated both CMV infection and matching HLA type.

TCRdb reprocessed the reads via MiXCR and lists one record per CDR3 protein. The table lists 150,000 or so distinct CDR3 sequences, about 6.5% of them singletons. A few counts support this clonotype. The antigen is unknown. Germline CDR1 is SGHRS and CDR2 is YFSETQ. The CDR3 is 15 residues long. V lost 4 bases and J lost 2, with 10 bases in between. Overall study findings and caveats: HLA-C-restricted CMV clonotypes gave the most frequent clonotype in two of eight donors.

The sequenced material came from PBMCs. This receptor was identified in a human donor in good health (CMV status not recorded). Some clones in this sample may be carry-over from other donors' samples. This chain links TRBV5-1 with TRBJ2-6; a weak D match, TRBD2 (5 bases). CDR3 sequence (DNA): TGCGCCAGCAGCGGGAGAGGACCTGGGGCCAACGTCCTGACTTTC. It yields the protein CASSGRGPGANVLTF.